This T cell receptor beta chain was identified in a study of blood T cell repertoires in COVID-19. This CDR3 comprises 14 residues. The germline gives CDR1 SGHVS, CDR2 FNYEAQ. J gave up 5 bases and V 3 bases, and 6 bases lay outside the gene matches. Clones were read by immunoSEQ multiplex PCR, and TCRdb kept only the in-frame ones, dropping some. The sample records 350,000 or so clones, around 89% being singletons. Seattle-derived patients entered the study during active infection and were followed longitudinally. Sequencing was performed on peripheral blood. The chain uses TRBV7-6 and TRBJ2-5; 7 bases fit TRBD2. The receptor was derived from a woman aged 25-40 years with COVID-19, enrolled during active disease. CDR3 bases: TGTGCCAGCAGCTTTGAGACTAGCTTTGAGACCCAGTACTTC. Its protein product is CASSFETSFETQYF.